Sequencing of this TCR beta chain was carried out in a study of radiation and T cells in renal cell carcinoma. V shed 9 bases, J shed 1 base, and the junction held 5 bases outside the gene matches. The CDR3 loop spans 13 amino acids. The germline CDR1 and CDR2 sequences are SNHLY and FYNNEI. Measured with immunoSEQ multiplex PCR; TCRdb has only the in-frame clones, and not every one. The sample yields about 18,000 clones, roughly 60% seen once. In this sample, this clone turned up a few times. As to treatment: treatment-naive control, cytoreductive nephrectomy. The chain recombines TRBV2 with TRBJ2-5; TRBD1 agrees at 7 bases. This material consisted of tumor tissue, taken from a patient whose treatment was nephrectomy without radiotherapy. This receptor was taken from a man between 45 and 60 years old with renal cell carcinoma. DNA for the CDR3: TGTGCCAGTGGGACAGACTTCCAAGAGACCCAGTACTTC. Its translation is CASGTDFQETQYF.